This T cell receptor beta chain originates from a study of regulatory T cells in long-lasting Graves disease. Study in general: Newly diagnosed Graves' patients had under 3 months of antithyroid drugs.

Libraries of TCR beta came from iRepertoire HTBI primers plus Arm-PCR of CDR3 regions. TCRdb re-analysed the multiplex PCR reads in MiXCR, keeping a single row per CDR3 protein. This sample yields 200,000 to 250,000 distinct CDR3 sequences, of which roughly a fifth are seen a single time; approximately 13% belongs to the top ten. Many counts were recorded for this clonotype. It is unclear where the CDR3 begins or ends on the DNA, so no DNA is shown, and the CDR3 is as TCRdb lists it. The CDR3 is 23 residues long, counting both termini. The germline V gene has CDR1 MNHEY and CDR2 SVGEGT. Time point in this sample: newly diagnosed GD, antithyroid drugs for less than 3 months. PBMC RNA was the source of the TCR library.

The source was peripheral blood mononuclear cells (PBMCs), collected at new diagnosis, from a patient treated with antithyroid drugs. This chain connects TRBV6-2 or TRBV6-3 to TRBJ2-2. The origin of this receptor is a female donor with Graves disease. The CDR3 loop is CASSLGNSVPAVCQVSGTGELFF.